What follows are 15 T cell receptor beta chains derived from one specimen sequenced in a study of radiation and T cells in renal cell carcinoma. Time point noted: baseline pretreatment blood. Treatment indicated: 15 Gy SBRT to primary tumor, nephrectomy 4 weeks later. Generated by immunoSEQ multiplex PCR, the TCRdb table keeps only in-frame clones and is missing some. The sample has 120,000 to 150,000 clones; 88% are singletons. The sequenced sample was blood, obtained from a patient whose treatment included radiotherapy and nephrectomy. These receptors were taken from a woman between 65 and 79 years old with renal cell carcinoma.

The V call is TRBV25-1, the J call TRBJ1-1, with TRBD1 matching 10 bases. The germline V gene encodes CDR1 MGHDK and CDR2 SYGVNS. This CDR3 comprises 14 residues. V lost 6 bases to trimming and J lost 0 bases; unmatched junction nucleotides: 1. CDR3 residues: CASRGQGMNTEAFF. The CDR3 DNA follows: TGTGCCAGCAGGGGACAGGGGATGAACACTGAAGCTTTCTTT. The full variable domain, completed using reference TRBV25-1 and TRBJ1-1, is EADIYQTPRYLVIGTGKKITLECSQTMGHDKMYWYQQDPGMELHLIHYSYGVNSTEKGDLSSESTVSRIRTEHFPLTLESARPSHTSQYLCASRGQGMNTEAFFGQGTRLTVV.

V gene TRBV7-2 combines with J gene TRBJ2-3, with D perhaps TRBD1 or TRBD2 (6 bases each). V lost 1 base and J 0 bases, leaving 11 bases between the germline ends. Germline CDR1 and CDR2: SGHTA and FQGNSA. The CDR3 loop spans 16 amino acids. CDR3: CASSLVGGSSTDTQYF. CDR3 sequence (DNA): TGTGCCAGCAGCTTAGTCGGGGGCTCTAGCACAGATACGCAGTATTTT.

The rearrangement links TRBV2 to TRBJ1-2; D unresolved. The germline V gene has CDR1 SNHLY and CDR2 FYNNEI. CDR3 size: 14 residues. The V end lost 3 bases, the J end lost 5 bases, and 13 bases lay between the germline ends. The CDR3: CASSDGTWRYGYTF. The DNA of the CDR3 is TGTGCCAGCAGTGACGGAACGTGGAGATATGGCTACACCTTC.

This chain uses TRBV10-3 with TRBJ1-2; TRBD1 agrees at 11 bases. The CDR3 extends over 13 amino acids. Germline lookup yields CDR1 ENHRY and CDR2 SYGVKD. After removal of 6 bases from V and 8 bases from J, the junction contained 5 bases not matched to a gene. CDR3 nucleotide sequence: TGTGCCATCAGACCGGGACAGGGGGGCGGCTACACCTTC. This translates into CAIRPGQGGGYTF.

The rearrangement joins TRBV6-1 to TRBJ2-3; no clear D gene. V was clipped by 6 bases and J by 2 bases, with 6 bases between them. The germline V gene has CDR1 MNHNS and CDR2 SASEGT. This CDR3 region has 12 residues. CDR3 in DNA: TGTGCCAGCAGAGAAACCACAGATACGCAGTATTTT. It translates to CASRETTDTQYF.

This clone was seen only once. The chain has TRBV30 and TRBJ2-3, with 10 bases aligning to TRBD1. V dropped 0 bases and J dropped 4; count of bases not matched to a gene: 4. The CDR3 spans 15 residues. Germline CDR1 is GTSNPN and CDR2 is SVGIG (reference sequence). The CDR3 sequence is CAWSVRGQGSDTQYF. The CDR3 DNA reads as TGTGCCTGGAGTGTAAGGGGACAGGGGTCAGATACGCAGTATTTT. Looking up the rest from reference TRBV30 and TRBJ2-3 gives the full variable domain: SQTIHQWPATLVQPVGSPLSLECTVEGTSNPNLYWYRQAAGRGLQLLFYSVGIGQISSEVPQNLSASRPQDRQFILSSKKLLLSDSGFYLCAWSVRGQGSDTQYFGPGTRLTVL.

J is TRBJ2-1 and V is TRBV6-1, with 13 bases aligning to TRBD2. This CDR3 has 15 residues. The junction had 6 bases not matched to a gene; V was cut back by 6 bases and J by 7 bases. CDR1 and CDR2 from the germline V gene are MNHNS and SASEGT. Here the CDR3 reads CASRLTSGGVNEQFF. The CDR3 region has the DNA TGTGCCAGCAGATTAACTAGCGGGGGGGTAAATGAGCAGTTCTTC.

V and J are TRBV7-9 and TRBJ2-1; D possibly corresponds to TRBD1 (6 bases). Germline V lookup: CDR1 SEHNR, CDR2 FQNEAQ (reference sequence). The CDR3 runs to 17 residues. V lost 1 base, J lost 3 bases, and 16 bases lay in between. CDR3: CASSLVSLDSYYNEQFF. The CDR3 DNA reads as TGTGCCAGCAGCTTAGTTAGTCTGGACAGCTACTACAATGAGCAGTTCTTC.

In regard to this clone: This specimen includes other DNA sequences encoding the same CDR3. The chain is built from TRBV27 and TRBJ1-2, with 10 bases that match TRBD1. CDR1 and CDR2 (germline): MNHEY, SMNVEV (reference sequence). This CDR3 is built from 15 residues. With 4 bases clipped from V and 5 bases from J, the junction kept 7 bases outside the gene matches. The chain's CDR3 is CASSSPGQGLYGYTF. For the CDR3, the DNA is TGTGCCAGCAGTTCCCCGGGACAGGGGTTGTATGGCTACACCTTC.

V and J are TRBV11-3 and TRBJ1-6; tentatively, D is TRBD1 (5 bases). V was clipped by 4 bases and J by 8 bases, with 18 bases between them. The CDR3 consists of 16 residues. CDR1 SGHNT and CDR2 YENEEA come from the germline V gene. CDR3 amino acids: CASSSRQLRLDSPLHF. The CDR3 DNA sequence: TGTGCCAGCAGCTCCCGACAGTTACGGCTAGATTCACCCCTCCACTTT.

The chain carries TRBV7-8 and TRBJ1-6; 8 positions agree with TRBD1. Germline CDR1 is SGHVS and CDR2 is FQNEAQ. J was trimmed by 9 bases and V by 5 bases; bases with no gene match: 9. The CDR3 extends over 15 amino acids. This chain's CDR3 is CASSLRTGRVSPLHF. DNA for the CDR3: TGTGCCAGCAGCCTAAGGACAGGGCGGGTTTCACCCCTCCACTTT.

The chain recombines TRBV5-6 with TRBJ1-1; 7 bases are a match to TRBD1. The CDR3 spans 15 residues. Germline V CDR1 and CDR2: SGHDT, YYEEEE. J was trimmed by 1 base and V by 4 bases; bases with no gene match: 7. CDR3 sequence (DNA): TGTGCCAGCAGCGCCAGGGGGGGTTGGAACACTGAAGCTTTCTTT. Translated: CASSARGGWNTEAFF.

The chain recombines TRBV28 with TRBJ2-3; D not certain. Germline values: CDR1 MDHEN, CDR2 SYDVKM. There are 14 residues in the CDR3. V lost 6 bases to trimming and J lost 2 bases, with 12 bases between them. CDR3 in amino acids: CASSETTNTDTQYF. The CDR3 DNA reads TGTGCCAGCAGCGAAACTACCAACACAGATACGCAGTATTTT.

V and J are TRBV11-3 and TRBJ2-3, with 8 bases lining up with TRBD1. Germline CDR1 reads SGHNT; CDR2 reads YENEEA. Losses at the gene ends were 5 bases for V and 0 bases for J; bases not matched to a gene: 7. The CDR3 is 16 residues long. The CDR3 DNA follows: TGTGCCAGCAGCACGAGGACAGGGCCTAGCACAGATACGCAGTATTTT. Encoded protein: CASSTRTGPSTDTQYF. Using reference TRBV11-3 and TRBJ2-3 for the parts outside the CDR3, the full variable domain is EAGVVQSPRYKIIEKKQPVAFWCNPISGHNTLYWYLQNLGQGPELLIRYENEEAVDDSQLPKDRFSAERLKGVDSTLKIQPAELGDSAVYLCASSTRTGPSTDTQYFGPGTRLTVL.

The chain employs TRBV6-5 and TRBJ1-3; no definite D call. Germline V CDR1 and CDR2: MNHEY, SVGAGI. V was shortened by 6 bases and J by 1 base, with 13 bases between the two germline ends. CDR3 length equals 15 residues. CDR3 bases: TGTGCCAGCAGCCCCGCCAAAGCGTCTGGAAACACCATATATTTT. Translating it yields CASSPAKASGNTIYF.